This T cell receptor beta chain was obtained from a study of cytotoxic CD8 clonotypes in ibrutinib-treated CLL (dated by TCRdb to the early 2020s). Turning to the overall study: The cohort included roughly 15 treatment-naive and under 13 relapsed/refractory patients; roughly 17 were IGHV unmutated. The response samples were drawn at a median of approximately 11 months into treatment, with a range of roughly 6 to 40 months. Cryopreserved peripheral blood mononuclear cells were collected at three points: before therapy, at response, and at either sustained remission or disease progression. An average of 255,043 productive templates and 94,082 productive rearrangements was obtained per sample. All remission and progressive disease samples were collected while patients were still receiving ibrutinib. Responses were partial in some 24 patients and complete in 2; after median 68 months follow-up, some 15 stayed in remission and about twelve progressed. Longitudinal samples were available for 26 of the 86 trial participants. What the work shows at the level of the full study, not this receptor alone: Lymph node repertoires were not examined, and the timing of sampling was not matched between patients in sustained remission and those whose disease progressed. Baseline clonality exceeded that of age-matched healthy donors and correlated strongly with circulating CD8+ T-cell counts. Public clonotypes were rare and either shrank or stayed stable during treatment, and the rise in clonality at ibrutinib response reflected expansion of private clonotypes. At ibrutinib response clonality went up, during sustained remission it held steady, and at progression it dropped back toward baseline.

V is trimmed back by 0 bases and J by 4 bases, and the junction contains 9 bases that no gene match accounts for. From cysteine to phenylalanine, the CDR3 is 16 amino acids long. Solely the CDR3 DNA is kept, with 48 bases framed from the first base. The germline V gene gives CDR1 as SGHRS and CDR2 as YFSETQ. Concerning this clone itself: There is no known antigen for this receptor. Base-call qualities are not available, and no considerably larger clone is one nucleotide away.

On a MiSeq, deep resolution sequencing aimed for a depth between 1 in 1 million and 1 in 200,000 T cells, with each clonotype covered approximately 10x on average. The immunoSEQ hsTCRB Kit was used to generate the TCR beta libraries. Per the source publication's procedure: The data were analyzed with ImmunoSEQ Analyzer and ImmunoSEQ Data Assistant, and V, D and J gene assignments followed IMGT definitions. Clonality, with values ranging from 0 to 1, was calculated as one minus the normalized Shannon entropy of productive rearrangement frequencies. Only overrepresented clonotypes making up at least 0.05% of each patient's repertoire were included in the public clonotype analysis. Around 12 age-matched healthy donor repertoires from immuneACCESS were used as controls for clonality. This is the immuneACCESS table as TCRdb keeps it, with only in-frame sequences that have V and J called. A part of the clones is gone; compared with another copy, unresolved V genes explain less than half, and the rest is unexplained. V and J calls and clone size are copied from that table; D and trimming were computed from the DNA. Present in this sample are roughly 56,000 clones, less than 75% of which were seen just once. Around two fifths of the sample belongs to the ten largest clones.

What the time point label conveys for this sample: approximately eleven months on ibrutinib. For TCR beta library preparation, roughly 2 micrograms of genomic DNA were extracted from the cryopreserved PBMCs. Longitudinal blood samples from CLL patients on ibrutinib monotherapy underwent high-throughput TCR beta sequencing. Patients were enrolled in a phase 2 open-label single-center ibrutinib monotherapy trial. The material sequenced was PBMCs, taken after 12 months of ibrutinib treatment. The chain uses TRBV5-1 and TRBJ1-1, with 7 bases matching TRBD1. The clonotype comes from a human donor with chronic lymphocytic leukemia. DNA sequence: TGCGCCAGCAGCTTGGGCAGGGGGATGCACGGCACTGAAGCTTTCTTT. The translation is CASSLGRGMHGTEAFF.